This T cell receptor beta chain is from a study of cytomegalovirus exposure and HLA in healthy donors. Study-level results: Later, an analysis found that common viral pathogens appeared to be linked with several of the most significant clusters.

Details on this clone: Its antigen is currently unknown.

The primer mix had 60 Vbeta and 13 Jbeta primers. Clones were sequenced by immunoSEQ multiplex PCR, and TCRdb holds only the in-frame ones, with some missing. The sample has hundreds of thousands of clones; over 75% are singletons. There are 16 residues in the CDR3. Trimming removed 4 bases from V and 3 bases from J, with 19 bases in between. CDR1 is SGHTA, CDR2 FQGNSA, per germline. Sequencing was done on a sample of PBMCs. The rearrangement joins TRBV7-2 to TRBJ2-7; D is unresolved. The clonotype originates from a male donor in good health and CMV-seronegative. The DNA of the CDR3 is TGTGCCAGCAGCTCTACTATTTACGCACCGGACTACGAGCAGTACTTC. This gives the protein CASSSTIYAPDYEQYF.